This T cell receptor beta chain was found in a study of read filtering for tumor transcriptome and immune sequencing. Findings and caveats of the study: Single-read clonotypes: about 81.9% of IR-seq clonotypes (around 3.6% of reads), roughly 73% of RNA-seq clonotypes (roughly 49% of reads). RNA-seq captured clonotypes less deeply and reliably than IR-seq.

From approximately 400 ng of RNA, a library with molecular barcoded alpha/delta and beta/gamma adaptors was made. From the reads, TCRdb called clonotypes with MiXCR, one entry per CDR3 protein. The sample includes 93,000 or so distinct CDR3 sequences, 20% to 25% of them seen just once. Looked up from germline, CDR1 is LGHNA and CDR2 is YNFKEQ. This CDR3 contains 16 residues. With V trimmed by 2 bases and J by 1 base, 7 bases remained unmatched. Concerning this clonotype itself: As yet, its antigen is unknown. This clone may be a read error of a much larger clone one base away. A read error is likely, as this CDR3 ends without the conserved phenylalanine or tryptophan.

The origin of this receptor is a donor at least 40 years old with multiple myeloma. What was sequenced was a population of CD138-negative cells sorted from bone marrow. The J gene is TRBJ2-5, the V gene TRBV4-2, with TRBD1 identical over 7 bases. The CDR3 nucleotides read TGTGCCAGCAGCCAACCCACCGGGACAGCCCAAGAGACCCAGTACATC. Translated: CASSQPTGTAQETQYI.